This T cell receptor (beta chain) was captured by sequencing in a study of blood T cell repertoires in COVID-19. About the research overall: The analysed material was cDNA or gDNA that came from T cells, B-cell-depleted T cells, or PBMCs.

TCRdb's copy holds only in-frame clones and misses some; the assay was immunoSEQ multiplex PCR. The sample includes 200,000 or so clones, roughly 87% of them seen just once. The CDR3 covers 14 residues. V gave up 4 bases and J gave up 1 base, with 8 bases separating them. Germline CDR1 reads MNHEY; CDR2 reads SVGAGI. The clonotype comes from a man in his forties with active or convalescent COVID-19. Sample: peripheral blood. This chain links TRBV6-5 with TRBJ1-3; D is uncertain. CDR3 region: CASSSGASGNTIYF. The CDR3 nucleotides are TGTGCCAGCAGTTCAGGTGCTTCTGGAAACACCATATATTTT.